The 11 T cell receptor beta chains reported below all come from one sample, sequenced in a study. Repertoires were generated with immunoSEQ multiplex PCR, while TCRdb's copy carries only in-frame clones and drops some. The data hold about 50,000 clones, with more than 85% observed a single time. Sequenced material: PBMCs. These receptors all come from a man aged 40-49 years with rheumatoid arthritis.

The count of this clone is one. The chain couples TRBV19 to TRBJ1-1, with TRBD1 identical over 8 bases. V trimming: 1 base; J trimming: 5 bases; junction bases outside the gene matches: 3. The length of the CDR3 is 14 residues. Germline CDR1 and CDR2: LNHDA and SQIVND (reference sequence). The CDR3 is CASSIGQGLTEAFF. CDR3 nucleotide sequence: TGTGCCAGTAGTATAGGACAGGGGTTGACTGAAGCTTTCTTT.

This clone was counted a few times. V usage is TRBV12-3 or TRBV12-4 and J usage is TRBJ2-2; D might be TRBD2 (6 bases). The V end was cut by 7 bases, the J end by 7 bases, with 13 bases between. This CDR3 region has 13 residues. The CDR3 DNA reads TGTGCCAGCACCCGGGGGAGAGGCGGGGAGCTGTTTTTT. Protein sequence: CASTRGRGGELFF.

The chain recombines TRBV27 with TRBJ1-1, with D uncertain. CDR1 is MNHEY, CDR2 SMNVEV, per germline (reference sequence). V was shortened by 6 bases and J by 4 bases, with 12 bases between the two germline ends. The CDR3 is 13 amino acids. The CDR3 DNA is TGTGCCAGCAGCCCTCAGGTGGGCACTGAAGCTTTCTTT. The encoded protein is CASSPQVGTEAFF.

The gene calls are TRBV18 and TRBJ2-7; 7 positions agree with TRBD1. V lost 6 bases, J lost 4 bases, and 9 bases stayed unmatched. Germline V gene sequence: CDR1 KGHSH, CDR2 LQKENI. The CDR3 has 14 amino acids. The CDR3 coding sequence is TGTGCCAGCTCCCAGGGACAGATAAAGTACGAGCAGTACTTC. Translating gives CASSQGQIKYEQYF. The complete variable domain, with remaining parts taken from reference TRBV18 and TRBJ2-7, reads NAGVMQNPRHLVRRRGQEARLRCSPMKGHSHVYWYRQLPEEGLKFMVYLQKENIIDESGMPKERFSAEFPKEGPSILRIQQVVRGDSAAYFCASSQGQIKYEQYFGPGTRLTVT.

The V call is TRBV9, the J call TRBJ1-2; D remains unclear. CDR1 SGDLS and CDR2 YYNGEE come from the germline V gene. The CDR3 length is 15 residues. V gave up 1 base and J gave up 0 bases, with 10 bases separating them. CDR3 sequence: CASSVFSTPNYGYTF. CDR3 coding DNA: TGTGCCAGCAGCGTATTCTCTACTCCTAACTATGGCTACACCTTC.

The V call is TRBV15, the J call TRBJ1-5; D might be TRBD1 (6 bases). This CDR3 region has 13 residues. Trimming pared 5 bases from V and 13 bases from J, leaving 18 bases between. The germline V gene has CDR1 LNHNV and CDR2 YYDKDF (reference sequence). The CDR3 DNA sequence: TGTGCCACCAGCTGGGGGGGCCCGGCAGCTCAGCATTTT. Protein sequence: CATSWGGPAAQHF.

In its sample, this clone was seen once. CDR3 nucleotides: TGTGCCAGTACCTTGAGGGGACACAATAGCAATCAGCCCCAGCATTTT. This translates into CASTLRGHNSNQPQHF. The chain couples TRBV19 to TRBJ1-5; D might be TRBD1 (6 bases). Trimming removed 7 bases at V and 0 bases at J, with 16 bases between. The length of the CDR3 is 16 residues. Germline loops: CDR1 LNHDA, CDR2 SQIVND (reference sequence).

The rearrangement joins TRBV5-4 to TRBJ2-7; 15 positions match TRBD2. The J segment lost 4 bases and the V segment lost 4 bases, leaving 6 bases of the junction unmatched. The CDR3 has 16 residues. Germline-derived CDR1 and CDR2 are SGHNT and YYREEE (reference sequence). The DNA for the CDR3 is TGTGCCAGCAGCATAGGCGGGACTAGCGGGAGGTACGAGCAGTACTTC. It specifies CASSIGGTSGRYEQYF.

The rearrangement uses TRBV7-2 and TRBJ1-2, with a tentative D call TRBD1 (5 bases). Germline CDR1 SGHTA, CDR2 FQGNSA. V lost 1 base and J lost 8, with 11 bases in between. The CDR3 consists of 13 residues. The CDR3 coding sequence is TGTGCCAGCAGCTTAGAGGGGACGAGGGGCTACACCTTC. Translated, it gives CASSLEGTRGYTF.

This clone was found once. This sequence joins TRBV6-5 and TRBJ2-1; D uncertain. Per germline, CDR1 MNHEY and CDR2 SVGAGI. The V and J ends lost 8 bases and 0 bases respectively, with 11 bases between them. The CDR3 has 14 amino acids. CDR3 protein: CASQQARSYNEQFF. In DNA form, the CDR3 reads TGTGCCAGCCAGCAGGCCCGCTCCTACAATGAGCAGTTCTTC.

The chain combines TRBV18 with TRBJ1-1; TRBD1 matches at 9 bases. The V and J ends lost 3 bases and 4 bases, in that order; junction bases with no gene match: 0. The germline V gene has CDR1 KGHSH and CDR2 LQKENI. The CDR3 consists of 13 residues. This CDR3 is CASSPDRGTEAFF. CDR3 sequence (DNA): TGTGCCAGCTCACCGGACAGGGGCACTGAAGCTTTCTTT.